A single T cell receptor (beta chain) is shown here with its context. Its cognate antigen is unknown. Per the study methods: Patient CD8+ clones above 1% seldom matched published virus-specific TCRB sequences. Libraries were prepared by immunoSEQ multiplex PCR; TCRdb keeps only in-frame clonotypes and omits some of them. The V and J calls and clone size come from that table; D and trimming were worked out from the DNA. The sample yields some 19,000 clones, about four fifths seen once. This record belongs to a study of somatic mutations in cytotoxic T cells in rheumatoid arthritis. On the study more broadly: Flow sorting yielded some V beta antibody-stained T-cell populations at nearly 100% purity, among them V beta1+ cells sequenced for TCRB. Study-wide results and limits: Any difference in CD8+ T-cell clonality between patients who had rheumatoid arthritis and healthy controls who were age-matched was not statistically significant. Unlike healthy controls, rheumatoid arthritis patients had CD8+ clonality that increased with age.

CDR1 is SGHTA and CDR2 is FQGNSA in the germline V gene. The CDR3 is 15 amino acids. The V and J ends lost 3 bases and 3 bases respectively, with 14 bases between them. This TCR was recovered from a man younger than 30 with rheumatoid arthritis. V usage is TRBV7-2 and J usage is TRBJ1-1; a weak D match, TRBD1 (5 bases). The sample comprised CD8+ T cells sorted from blood. The CDR3 bases are TGTGCCAGCAGCTTCTCGACAGAACTTTACACTGAAGCTTTCTTT. Protein: CASSFSTELYTEAFF.